This TCR beta chain was observed in a study of blood T cells in healthy people across ages. Study-level findings and limits: The authors considered diversity estimates from one million T cells to be underestimates. Roughly linear declines in TCR beta diversity per million T cells occurred with age. Relative to aged donors, long-lived donors carried more naive CD4+ cells and displayed higher diversity.

CDR1 is LNHDA and CDR2 is SQIVND in the germline V gene (reference sequence). The V gene lost 8 bases and the J gene lost 2 bases, with 20 bases spanning the gap. The CDR3 spans 16 residues. Regarding this clonotype: Its specificity is not known.

For the second PCR, which ran for roughly 7 to 11 cycles, a sample-barcoded 5' primer and a J-beta primer mix were used. A template-switch adaptor with 12 random nucleotides tagged each cDNA molecule. TCRdb reprocessed the 5' RACE reads via MiXCR and lists one record per CDR3 protein. The sample records about 780,000 distinct CDR3 sequences, around half being singletons. The V gene is TRBV19, the J gene TRBJ2-3, with a weak D call TRBD1 (6 bases). This receptor was taken from a man older than 75 in good health. The sequenced material came from blood. CDR3 nucleotides: TGTGCCAGTCCAGATCAGGGGATACAAATCACAGATACGCAGTATTTT. The encoded protein is CASPDQGIQITDTQYF.